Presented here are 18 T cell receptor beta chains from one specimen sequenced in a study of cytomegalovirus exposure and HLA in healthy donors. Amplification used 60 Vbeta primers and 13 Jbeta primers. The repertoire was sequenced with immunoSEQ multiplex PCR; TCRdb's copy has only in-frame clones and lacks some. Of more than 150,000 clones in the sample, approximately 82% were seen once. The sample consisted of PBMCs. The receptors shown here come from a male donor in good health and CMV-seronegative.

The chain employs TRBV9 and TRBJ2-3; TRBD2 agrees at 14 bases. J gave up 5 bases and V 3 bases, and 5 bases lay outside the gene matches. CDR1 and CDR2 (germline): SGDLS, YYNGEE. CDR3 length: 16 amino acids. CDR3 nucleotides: TGTGCCAGCAGCGAGGGACTAGCGGGAGTTAGAGATACGCAGTATTTT. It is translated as CASSEGLAGVRDTQYF.

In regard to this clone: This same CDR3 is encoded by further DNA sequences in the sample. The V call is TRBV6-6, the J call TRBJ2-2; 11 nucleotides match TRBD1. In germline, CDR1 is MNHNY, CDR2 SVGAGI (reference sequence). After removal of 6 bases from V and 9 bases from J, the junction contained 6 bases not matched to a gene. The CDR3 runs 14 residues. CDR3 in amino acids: CASSLDRGLRELFF. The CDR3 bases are TGTGCCAGCAGCTTGGACAGGGGGCTCAGGGAGCTGTTTTTT.

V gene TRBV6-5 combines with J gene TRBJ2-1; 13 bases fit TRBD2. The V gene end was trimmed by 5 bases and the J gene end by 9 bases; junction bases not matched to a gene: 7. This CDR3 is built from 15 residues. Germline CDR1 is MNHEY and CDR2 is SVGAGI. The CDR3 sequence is CASSHTSGREGEQFF. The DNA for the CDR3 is TGTGCCAGCAGTCATACTAGCGGGAGGGAGGGTGAGCAGTTCTTC.

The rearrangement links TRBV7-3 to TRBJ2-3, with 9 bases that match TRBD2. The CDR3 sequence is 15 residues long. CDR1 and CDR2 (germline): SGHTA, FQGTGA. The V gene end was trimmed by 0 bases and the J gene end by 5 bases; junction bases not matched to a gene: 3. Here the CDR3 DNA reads TGTGCCAGCAGCTTAACGGCGGGAGGGGGAGATACGCAGTATTTT. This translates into CASSLTAGGGDTQYF.

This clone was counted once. CDR3 amino acids: CASSYSRTGGGEQYF. The CDR3 DNA is TGTGCCAGCAGTTACTCAAGGACAGGGGGCGGAGAGCAGTACTTC. The chain has TRBV6-5 and TRBJ2-7; TRBD1 agrees at 11 bases. This CDR3 has 15 residues. Germline V gene sequence: CDR1 MNHEY, CDR2 SVGAGI. Trimming cost V 0 bases and J 7 bases; bases outside gene matches: 5.

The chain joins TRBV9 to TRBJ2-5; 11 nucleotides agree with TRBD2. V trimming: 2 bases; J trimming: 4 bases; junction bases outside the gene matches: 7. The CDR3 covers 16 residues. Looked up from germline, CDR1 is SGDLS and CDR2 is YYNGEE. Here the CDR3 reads CASSVTSGGVGETQYF. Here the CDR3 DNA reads TGTGCCAGCAGCGTTACTAGCGGGGGAGTCGGAGAGACCCAGTACTTC.

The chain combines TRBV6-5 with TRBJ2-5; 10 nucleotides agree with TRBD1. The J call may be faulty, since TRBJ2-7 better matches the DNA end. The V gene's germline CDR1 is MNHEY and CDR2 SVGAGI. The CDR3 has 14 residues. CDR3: CASSLGTGVHEQYF. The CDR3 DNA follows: TGTGCCAGCAGTTTAGGGACAGGGGTCCACGAGCAGTACTTC.

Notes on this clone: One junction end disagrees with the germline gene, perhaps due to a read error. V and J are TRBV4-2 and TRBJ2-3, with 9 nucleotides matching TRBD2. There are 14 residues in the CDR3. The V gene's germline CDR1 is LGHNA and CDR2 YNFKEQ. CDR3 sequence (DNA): TGTGCCAGCAGCGAAGGGACTAGCACAAATACGCAGTATTTT. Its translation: CASSEGTSTNTQYF.

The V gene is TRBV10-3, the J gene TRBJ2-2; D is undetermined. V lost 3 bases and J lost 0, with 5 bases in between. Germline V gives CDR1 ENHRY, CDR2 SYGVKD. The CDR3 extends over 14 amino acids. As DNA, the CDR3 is TGTGCCATCAGTGAACAGTCGAACACCGGGGAGCTGTTTTTT. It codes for CAISEQSNTGELFF.

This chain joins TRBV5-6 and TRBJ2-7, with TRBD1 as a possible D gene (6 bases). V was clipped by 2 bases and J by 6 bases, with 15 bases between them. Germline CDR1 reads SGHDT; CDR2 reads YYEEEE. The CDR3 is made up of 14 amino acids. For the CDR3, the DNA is TGTGCCAGCAGCTTTCAGGGGAGACGGGGCGAGCAGTACTTC. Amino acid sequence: CASSFQGRRGEQYF.

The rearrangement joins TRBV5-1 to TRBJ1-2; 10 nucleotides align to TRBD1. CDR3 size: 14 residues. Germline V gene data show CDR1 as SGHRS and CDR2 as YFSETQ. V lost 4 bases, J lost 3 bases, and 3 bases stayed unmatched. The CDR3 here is CASSPGTGDYGYTF. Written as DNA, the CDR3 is TGCGCCAGCAGCCCCGGGACAGGGGACTATGGCTACACCTTC.

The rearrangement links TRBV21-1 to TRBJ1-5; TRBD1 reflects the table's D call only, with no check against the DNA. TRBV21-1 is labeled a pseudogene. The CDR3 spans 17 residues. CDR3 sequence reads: CASSTPRDRGPDQPQHF. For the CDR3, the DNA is TGTGCCAGCAGCACACCGAGGGACAGGGGGCCGGATCAGCCCCAGCATTTT.

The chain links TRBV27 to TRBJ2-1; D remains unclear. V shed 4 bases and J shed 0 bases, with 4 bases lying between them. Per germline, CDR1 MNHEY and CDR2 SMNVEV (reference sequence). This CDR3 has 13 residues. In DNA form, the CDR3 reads TGTGCCAGCAGTTCCAACTCCTACAATGAGCAGTTCTTC. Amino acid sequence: CASSSNSYNEQFF.

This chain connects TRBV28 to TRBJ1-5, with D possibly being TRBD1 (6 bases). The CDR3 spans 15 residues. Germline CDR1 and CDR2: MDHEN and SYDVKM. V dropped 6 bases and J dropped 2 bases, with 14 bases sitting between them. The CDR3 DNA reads TGTGCCAGCAGAAACGGGGACACCGGCAATCAGCCCCAGCATTTT. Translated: CASRNGDTGNQPQHF.

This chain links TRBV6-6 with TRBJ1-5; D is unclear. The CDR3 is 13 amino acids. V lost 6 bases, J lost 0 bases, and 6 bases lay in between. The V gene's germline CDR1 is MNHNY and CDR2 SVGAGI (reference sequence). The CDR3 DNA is TGTGCCAGCAGGAGAGATAGCAATCAGCCCCAGCATTTT. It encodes CASRRDSNQPQHF.

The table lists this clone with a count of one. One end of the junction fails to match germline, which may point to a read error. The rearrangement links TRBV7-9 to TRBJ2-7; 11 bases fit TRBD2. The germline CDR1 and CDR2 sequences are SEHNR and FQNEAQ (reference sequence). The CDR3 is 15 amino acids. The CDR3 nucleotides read TGTTCCAGCAGTCAAATTAGCGGGAGGGCCTACGAGCAGTACTTC. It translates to CSSSQISGRAYEQYF.

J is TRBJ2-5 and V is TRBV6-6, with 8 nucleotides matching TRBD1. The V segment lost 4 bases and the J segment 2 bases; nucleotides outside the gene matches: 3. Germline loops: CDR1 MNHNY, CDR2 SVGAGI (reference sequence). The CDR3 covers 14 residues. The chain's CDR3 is CASSSGTGQETQYF. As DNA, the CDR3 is TGTGCCAGCAGTTCTGGGACAGGACAAGAGACCCAGTACTTC.

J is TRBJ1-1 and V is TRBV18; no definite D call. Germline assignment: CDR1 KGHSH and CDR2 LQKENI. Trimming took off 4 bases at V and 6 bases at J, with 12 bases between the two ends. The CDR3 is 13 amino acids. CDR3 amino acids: CASSLPPKPEAFF. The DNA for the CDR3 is TGTGCCAGCTCACTCCCCCCTAAGCCTGAAGCTTTCTTT.